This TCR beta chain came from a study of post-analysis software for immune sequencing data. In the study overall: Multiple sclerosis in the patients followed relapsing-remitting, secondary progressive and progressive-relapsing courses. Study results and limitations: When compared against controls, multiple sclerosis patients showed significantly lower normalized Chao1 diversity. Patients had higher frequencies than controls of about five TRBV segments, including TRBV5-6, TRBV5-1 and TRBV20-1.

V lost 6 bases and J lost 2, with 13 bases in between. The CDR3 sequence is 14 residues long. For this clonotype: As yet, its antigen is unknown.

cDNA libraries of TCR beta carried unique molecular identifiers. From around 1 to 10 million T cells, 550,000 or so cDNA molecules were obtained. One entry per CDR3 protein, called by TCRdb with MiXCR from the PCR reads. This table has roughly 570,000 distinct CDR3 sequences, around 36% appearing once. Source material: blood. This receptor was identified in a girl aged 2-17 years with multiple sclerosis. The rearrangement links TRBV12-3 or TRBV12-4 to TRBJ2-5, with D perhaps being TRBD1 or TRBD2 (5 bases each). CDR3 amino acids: CASRMDGAQETQYF. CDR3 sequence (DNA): TGTGCCAGCAGGATGGACGGGGCGCAAGAGACCCAGTACTTC.